This is a list of T cell receptor beta chains from one sample in a study of blood T cell repertoires in COVID-19. The data were produced by immunoSEQ multiplex PCR, yet TCRdb's version contains in-frame clones alone and is incomplete. The data show about 62,000 clones, with roughly 89% seen just once and 1.3% held by the top ten. Material: peripheral blood. These receptors were obtained from a woman over 75 with acute or convalescent COVID-19. CDR3s include the opening cysteine and the closing phenylalanine or tryptophan. The D gene is left open where the match is weak. For some rows the clone size is stated as once, few or many, or as a class when expanded; others skip it.

TRBV29-1	TRBJ2-5	TRBD2	.	CSVLVGGTAETQYF	TGCAGCGTTTTGGTGGGAGGGACCGCGGAGACCCAGTACTTC
TRBV28	TRBJ2-7	.	.	CATGGIYEQYF	TGTGCCACCGGAGGTATCTACGAGCAGTACTTC
TRBV30	TRBJ1-2	TRBD1	.	CAWSPDTGGSYGYTF	TGTGCCTGGAGTCCAGATACAGGGGGCAGCTATGGCTACACCTTC
TRBV27	TRBJ2-7	.	.	CASSVTPSGAIGYEQYF	TGTGCCAGCAGTGTAACCCCCTCAGGGGCCATCGGCTACGAGCAGTACTTC
TRBV9	TRBJ1-3	.	.	CASSVEGVGNTIYF	TGTGCCAGCAGCGTAGAAGGGGTAGGAAACACCATATATTTT
TRBV20-1	TRBJ2-5	.	.	CSAGGEETQYF	TGCAGTGCAGGGGGGGAAGAGACCCAGTACTTC
TRBV18	TRBJ1-4	.	.	CASSPPSGGREKLFF	TGTGCCAGCTCACCCCCCTCCGGGGGTAGGGAAAAACTGTTTTTT
TRBV7-2	TRBJ1-1	TRBD1	.	CASSLGRDSGGNTEAFF	TGTGCCAGCAGCTTAGGCCGGGACAGCGGAGGGAACACTGAAGCTTTCTTT
TRBV6-1	TRBJ2-4	TRBD1	.	CASSETGGKNIQYF	TGTGCCAGCAGTGAGACAGGGGGCAAAAACATTCAGTACTTC
TRBV27	TRBJ2-5	.	.	CASRPWGREETQYF	TGTGCCAGCAGGCCATGGGGACGGGAGGAGACCCAGTACTTC
TRBV6-5	TRBJ2-3	.	.	CASSTSIGDTQYF	TGTGCCAGCAGCACTAGTATAGGAGATACGCAGTATTTT
TRBV29-1	TRBJ1-2	.	.	CSAAGQQVSGYTF	TGCAGCGCCGCAGGACAGCAAGTTTCTGGCTACACCTTC
TRBV3-1/TRBV3-2	TRBJ1-5	.	.	CASSQDRNQPQHF	TGTGCCAGCAGCCAAGACAGAAATCAGCCCCAGCATTTT
TRBV6-1	TRBJ2-2	TRBD2	once	CASSVRLAGYTGELFF	TGTGCCAGCAGTGTTCGACTAGCGGGGTACACCGGGGAGCTGTTTTTT
TRBV7-2	TRBJ2-3	.	.	CASSLAGDTRLYTQYF	TGTGCCAGCAGCTTAGCTGGGGACACCCGCCTTTATACGCAGTATTTT
TRBV7-2	TRBJ2-5	.	.	CASSLRVQETQYF	TGTGCCAGCAGCTTACGAGTGCAAGAGACCCAGTACTTC